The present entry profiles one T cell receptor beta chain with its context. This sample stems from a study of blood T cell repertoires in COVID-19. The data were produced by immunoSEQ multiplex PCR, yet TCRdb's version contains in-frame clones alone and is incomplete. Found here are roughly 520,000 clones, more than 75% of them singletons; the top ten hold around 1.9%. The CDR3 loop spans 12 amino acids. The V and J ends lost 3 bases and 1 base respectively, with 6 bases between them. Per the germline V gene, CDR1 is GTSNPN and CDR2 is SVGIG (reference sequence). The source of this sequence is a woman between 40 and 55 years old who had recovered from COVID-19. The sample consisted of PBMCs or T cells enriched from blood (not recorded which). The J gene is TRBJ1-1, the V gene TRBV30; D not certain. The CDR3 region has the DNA TGTGCCTGGAGCAATCCGAACACTGAAGCTTTCTTT. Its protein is CAWSNPNTEAFF.